The 10 T cell receptor beta chains listed next were all sequenced from one sample in a study of radiation and T cells in renal cell carcinoma. Time point reported: baseline pretreatment blood. The treatment denotes: 15 Gy SBRT to primary tumor, nephrectomy 4 weeks later. TCRdb's copy holds only in-frame clones and misses some; the assay was immunoSEQ multiplex PCR. The table lists approximately 90,000 clones, approximately 86% of them singletons, with about 7.9% in the top ten. The sample here was blood, taken from a patient whose treatment included radiotherapy and nephrectomy. These receptors were taken from a man aged 45 to 65 with renal cell carcinoma.

This clone occurred once. The genes are TRBV18 and TRBJ2-2, with D uncertain. CDR3 length: 18 amino acids. From germline, CDR1 is KGHSH and CDR2 LQKENI. Trimming left V 2 bases short and J 0 bases short, with 16 bases between. The CDR3 nucleotides read TGTGCCAGCTCACCAAGATACGGTACCGCGGCGAACACCGGGGAGCTGTTTTTT. It is translated as CASSPRYGTAANTGELFF.

The V gene is TRBV7-8, the J gene TRBJ2-5; the match to TRBD1 covers 7 bases. The ends lost 4 bases at V and 2 bases at J; junction bases unmatched: 4. This CDR3 comprises 14 residues. The germline gives CDR1 SGHVS, CDR2 FQNEAQ. The DNA for the CDR3 is TGTGCCAGCAGCTCGGGACAGCTACAAGAGACCCAGTACTTC. Amino acids: CASSSGQLQETQYF.

The CDR3 here is CASSRGRGVGYGYTF. CDR3 nucleotide sequence: TGTGCCAGCAGCAGGGGAAGGGGGGTTGGATATGGCTACACCTTC. V and J are TRBV5-6 and TRBJ1-2; possible D gene TRBD1, 6 bases. V gave up 4 bases and J gave up 5 bases, with 18 bases separating them. Germline loops: CDR1 SGHDT, CDR2 YYEEEE. The CDR3 runs to 15 residues.

The chain couples TRBV18 to TRBJ1-5; 11 nucleotides agree with TRBD1. The germline V gene has CDR1 KGHSH and CDR2 LQKENI. V was clipped by 8 bases and J by 3 bases; unmatched bases: 0. The CDR3 length is 13 residues. The CDR3, as DNA: TGTGCCAGCGGACAGGGGGCCAATCAGCCCCAGCATTTT. This translates into CASGQGANQPQHF.

This chain joins TRBV27 and TRBJ1-5; D unresolved. This CDR3 comprises 15 residues. CDR1 MNHEY and CDR2 SMNVEV come from the germline V gene (reference sequence). Trimming stripped 4 bases from V and 0 bases from J, with 10 bases between. CDR3 sequence reads: CASSWTVDSNQPQHF. The CDR3 nucleotides read TGTGCCAGCAGTTGGACGGTTGATAGCAATCAGCCCCAGCATTTT.

This clone has just one count. The chain employs TRBV4-2 and TRBJ1-6; weak D call: TRBD1 (5 bases). Germline values: CDR1 LGHNA, CDR2 YNFKEQ. The ends were cut back, 0 bases at V and 5 bases at J, with 11 bases in the middle. CDR3 length: 16 amino acids. The DNA of the CDR3 is TGTGCCAGCAGCCAAGAAATATCAGGGAATAATTCACCCCTCCACTTT. Translated: CASSQEISGNNSPLHF.

The chain uses TRBV27 and TRBJ1-2; 9 nucleotides agree with TRBD1. The V gene end was trimmed by 4 bases and the J gene end by 7 bases; junction bases not matched to a gene: 7. The V gene's germline CDR1 is MNHEY and CDR2 SMNVEV (reference sequence). There are 14 residues in the CDR3. The CDR3 nucleotides are TGTGCCAGCAGTTCCTACAGGGGGCTCGGTGGCTACACCTTC. Translated: CASSSYRGLGGYTF.

The chain joins TRBV10-1 to TRBJ1-5; 9 bases align to TRBD1. Germline V gene sequence: CDR1 WNHNN, CDR2 SYGVQD (reference sequence). The ends lost 10 bases at V and 3 bases at J; junction bases unmatched: 13. CDR3 length equals 16 residues. CDR3 coding DNA: TGCGCCACCACTTCAGCGGACAGGGGAGTCAATCAGCCCCAGCATTTT. Translating gives CATTSADRGVNQPQHF.

This chain joins TRBV29-1 and TRBJ2-5; the D call may be TRBD1 or TRBD2 (5 bases each). CDR3 length: 14 amino acids. From germline, CDR1 is SQVTM and CDR2 ANQGSEA. V shed 7 bases and J shed 0 bases, with 15 bases lying between them. The CDR3 region has the DNA TGCAGCGCCCCGGGGCCTCTCCACCAAGAGACCCAGTACTTC. It is translated as CSAPGPLHQETQYF.

V is TRBV6-5 and J is TRBJ2-7; 11 bases align to TRBD2. Germline V gives CDR1 MNHEY, CDR2 SVGAGI. The CDR3 has 14 residues. Unmatched junction bases numbered 9, after V lost 7 bases and J lost 7 bases. The CDR3 DNA is TGTGCCAGCAAGGGCCTAGCGGGAGGACGGGAGCAGTACTTC. Its protein product is CASKGLAGGREQYF.